The entry below describes one TCR beta chain. The junction and the germline gene differ at one end; a read error may be behind it. The CDR3 totals 16 residues. CDR1 is MGHRA and CDR2 is YSYEKL in the germline V gene. This entry comes from a study of tumor-infiltrating lymphocytes in primary liver carcinoma. Overall study context: Tumors, staged T1-T3 N0M0, spanned about 4 to 10 cm.

The source material, about 18-33 mg of unsorted bulk tissue, was used to co-extract RNA and DNA. From 500 to 600 ng of total RNA, TCR beta-specific cDNA was reverse-transcribed using a constant-region primer. A slightly modified ARM-PCR protocol with three nested multiplex PCR rounds produced these TCR beta libraries. For 10 cycles apiece, the opening two PCR rounds ran with TRBV1-TRBV30 forward primers and a C-beta reverse primer. TCRdb passed the multiplex PCR reads through MiXCR, listing each CDR3 protein once. The sample has more than 100,000 distinct CDR3 sequences; around 70% are singletons. The sequence was collected from a woman aged 55-70 years with primary liver carcinoma and hepatitis B virus infection. Source material: tumor-adjacent normal liver tissue. This rearrangement joins TRBV4-1 to TRBJ2-2, with 8 positions matching TRBD1. CDR3 sequence (DNA): TGCGCCAGTAGCCGAGACGGCAGGGGGCGTGTCGGGGAGCTGTTTTTT. Protein sequence: CASSRDGRGRVGELFF.